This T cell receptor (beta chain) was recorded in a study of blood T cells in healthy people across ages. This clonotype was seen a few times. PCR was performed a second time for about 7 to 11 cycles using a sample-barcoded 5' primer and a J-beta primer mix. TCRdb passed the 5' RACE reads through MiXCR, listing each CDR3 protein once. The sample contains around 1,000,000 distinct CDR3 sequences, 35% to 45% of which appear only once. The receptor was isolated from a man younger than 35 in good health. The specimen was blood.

This CDR3 is CASSQVDRGSYNEQFF. CDR3 nucleotides: TGTGCCAGCAGCCAAGTAGACAGGGGCTCCTACAATGAGCAGTTCTTC. The gene calls are TRBV4-2 and TRBJ2-1, with 8 bases identical to TRBD1. Trimming took 1 base from V and 0 from J; bases not matched to a gene: 2. Looked up from germline, CDR1 is LGHNA and CDR2 is YNFKEQ. The CDR3 runs to 16 residues.